This TCR beta chain was identified in a study of blood T cell repertoires in COVID-19 (dated by TCRdb to 2018 to 2020). For the wider study: Collaborator samples came from the United States, Italy and Spain and covered acute and convalescent phases of COVID-19. Where HLA class I and class II types were available, the types were taken from metadata supplied by the sample provider, not from assay-based typing. The repertoires were released in a freely available public database intended as a resource for research on the immune response to SARS-CoV-2. Samples were obtained from the ongoing ImmuneRACE study (first 160 participants) and from 1,254 subjects provided by 6 global collaborators. A de-identified subject ID, COVID-19 status, age in years and sex were almost always included in the sample metadata. Subjects who had been exposed to COVID-19, were actively infected with it, or had recovered from it provided the deeply sampled blood TCRbeta repertoires that made up the dataset. The prospective study material was composed of cDNA or gDNA derived from T cells, B-cell-depleted T cells, or PBMCs.

For this clone: The target of this receptor is not known. One base away there is no much larger clone; base qualities are not given.

The immunoSEQ Assay, a bias-controlled multiplex PCR, was used to amplify TCRbeta CDR3 regions from genomic DNA. On the study's bioinformatics: The number of nucleated cells in each sample was estimated from the amplification of reference gene primers within the assay. To quantify the absolute abundance of each unique TCRbeta CDR3 rearrangement, sequence reads were collapsed and filtered. For each sample, productive Simpson clonality was calculated by taking the square root of Simpson's diversity index across productive rearrangements. Not all clones reach the TCRdb copy of this immuneACCESS table, which keeps in-frame sequences only. Checked studies attribute under half of the gap to unresolved V genes and leave the rest unexplained. V, J and clone size are taken as reported in that table, and D and trimming were inferred from the DNA itself. For this sample there are 250,000 or so clones; 85% appear just once. The leading ten clones occupy under 8% of the sample.

In the prospective study, participants were about 18 to 95 years old, resided in about two dozen geographic areas of the United States, and were enrolled through a virtual design. Cohort assignment in the prospective study relied on participant-reported clinical history from a screening survey and a study questionnaire. Exposed participants had been in contact with someone with a PCR-confirmed or clinician-diagnosed COVID-19 case within 2 weeks of study entry. In the prospective study, mobile phlebotomists collected whole blood, serum and a nasopharyngeal or oropharyngeal swab from each participant. Additional blood draws and questionnaires over a 2-month period could optionally be provided by prospective study participants. Blood samples from the prospective study were shipped frozen or at room temperature prior to DNA extraction. V sheds 6 bases and J sheds 1 base, leaving 34 bases between their ends. CDR1 and CDR2 are drawn from the germline V gene: SQVTM, ANQGSEA. From the cysteine through the phenylalanine, the CDR3 covers 21 amino acids. Only CDR3 DNA is held: 63 bases, read in frame from base 1.

The paper as a whole reports these results and caveats: The amount of clinical and demographic metadata varied by source and participant and was provided uncurated.

This receptor was identified in a woman in her forties or fifties who had been exposed to COVID-19. Recombination connected TRBV29-1 to TRBJ2-1; confidence is insufficient to name the D gene. Input material: PBMCs or T cells enriched from blood (not recorded which). The nucleotide sequence is TGCAGCGTAAAAAGGCCGAACAGAGAGAATCTCCAAGTGGGTTCCTACAATGAGCAGTTCTTC. This encodes CSVKRPNRENLQVGSYNEQFF.